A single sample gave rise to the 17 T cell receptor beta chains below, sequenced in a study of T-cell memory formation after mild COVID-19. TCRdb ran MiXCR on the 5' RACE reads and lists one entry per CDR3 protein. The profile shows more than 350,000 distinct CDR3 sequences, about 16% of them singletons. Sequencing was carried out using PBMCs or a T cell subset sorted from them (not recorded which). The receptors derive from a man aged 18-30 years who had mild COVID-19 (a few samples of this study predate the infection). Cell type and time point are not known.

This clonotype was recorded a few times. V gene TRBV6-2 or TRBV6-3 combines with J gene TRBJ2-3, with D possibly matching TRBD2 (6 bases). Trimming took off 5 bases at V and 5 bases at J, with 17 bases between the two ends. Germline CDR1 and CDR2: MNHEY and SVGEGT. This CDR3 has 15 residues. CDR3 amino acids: CASSPRWRAEDTQYF. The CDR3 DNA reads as TGTGCCAGCAGTCCGCGCTGGAGGGCGGAAGATACGCAGTATTTT.

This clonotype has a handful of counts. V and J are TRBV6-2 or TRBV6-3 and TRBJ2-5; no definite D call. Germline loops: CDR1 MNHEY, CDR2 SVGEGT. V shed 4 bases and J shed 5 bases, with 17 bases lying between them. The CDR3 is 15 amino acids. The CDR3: CASSLVQALWETQYF. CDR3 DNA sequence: TGTGCCAGCAGTTTAGTCCAGGCGCTCTGGGAGACCCAGTACTTC.

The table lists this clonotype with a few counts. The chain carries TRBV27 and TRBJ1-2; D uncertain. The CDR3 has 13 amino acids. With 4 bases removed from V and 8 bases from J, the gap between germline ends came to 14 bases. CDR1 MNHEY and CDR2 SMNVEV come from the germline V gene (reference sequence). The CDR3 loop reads CASSYNWAHGYTF. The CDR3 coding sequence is TGTGCCAGCAGTTATAATTGGGCGCACGGCTACACCTTC.

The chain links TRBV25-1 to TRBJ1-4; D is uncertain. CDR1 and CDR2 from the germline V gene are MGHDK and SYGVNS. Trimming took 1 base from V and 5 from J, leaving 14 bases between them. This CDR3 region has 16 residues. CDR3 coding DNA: TGTGCCAGCAGTGAATCCCCGAATTCCTTAAATGAAAAACTGTTTTTT. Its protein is CASSESPNSLNEKLFF.

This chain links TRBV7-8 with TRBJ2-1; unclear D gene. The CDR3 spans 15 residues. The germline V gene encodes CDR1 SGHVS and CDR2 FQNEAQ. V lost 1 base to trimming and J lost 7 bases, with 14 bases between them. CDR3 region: CASSLETRPGNEQFF. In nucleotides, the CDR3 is TGTGCCAGCAGCTTAGAGACTCGTCCGGGTAATGAGCAGTTCTTC.

As DNA, the CDR3 is TGTGCCAGCAGCTTACGGGACAGGACTGCTGGAAACACCATATATTTT. Its translation: CASSLRDRTAGNTIYF. The chain employs TRBV7-2 and TRBJ1-3; 8 bases are shared with TRBD1. The CDR3 loop spans 16 amino acids. Per germline, CDR1 SGHTA and CDR2 FQGNSA. The V gene end was trimmed by 2 bases and the J gene end by 2 bases; junction bases not matched to a gene: 5.

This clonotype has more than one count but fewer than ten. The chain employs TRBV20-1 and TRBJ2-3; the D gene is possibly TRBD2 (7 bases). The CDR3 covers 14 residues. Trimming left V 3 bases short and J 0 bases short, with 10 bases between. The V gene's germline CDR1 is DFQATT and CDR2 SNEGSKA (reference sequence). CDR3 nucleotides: TGCAGTGCTAGGCGGGGGCCTAGCACAGATACGCAGTATTTT. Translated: CSARRGPSTDTQYF.

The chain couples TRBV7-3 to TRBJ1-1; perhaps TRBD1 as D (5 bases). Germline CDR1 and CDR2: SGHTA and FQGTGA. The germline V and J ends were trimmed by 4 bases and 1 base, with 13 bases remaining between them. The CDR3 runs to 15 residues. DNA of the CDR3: TGTGCCAGCAGCTCTACCCCGGGGCAGAACACTGAAGCTTTCTTT. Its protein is CASSSTPGQNTEAFF.

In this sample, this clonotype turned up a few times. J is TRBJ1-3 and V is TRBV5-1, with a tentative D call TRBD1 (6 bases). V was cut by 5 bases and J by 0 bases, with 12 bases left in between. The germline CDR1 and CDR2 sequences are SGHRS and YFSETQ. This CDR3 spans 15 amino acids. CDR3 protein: CASRVRTDSGNTIYF. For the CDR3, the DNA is TGCGCCAGCAGAGTCCGGACAGACTCTGGAAACACCATATATTTT.

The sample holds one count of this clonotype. CDR3 protein: CASSGRDNLRETQYF. In nucleotides, the CDR3 is TGTGCCAGCAGCGGAAGGGACAACCTCCGAGAGACCCAGTACTTC. The genes are TRBV11-2 and TRBJ2-5; TRBD1 is a possible D gene (6 bases). This CDR3 region has 15 residues. With 5 bases removed from V and 4 bases from J, the gap between germline ends came to 17 bases. CDR1 is SGHAT and CDR2 is FQNNGV in the germline V gene.

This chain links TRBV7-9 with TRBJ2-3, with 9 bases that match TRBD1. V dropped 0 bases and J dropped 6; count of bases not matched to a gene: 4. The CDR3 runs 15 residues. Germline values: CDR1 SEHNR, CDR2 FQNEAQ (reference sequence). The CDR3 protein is CASSLAQGAIDTQYF. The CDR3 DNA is TGTGCCAGCAGCTTAGCACAGGGGGCAATTGATACGCAGTATTTT.

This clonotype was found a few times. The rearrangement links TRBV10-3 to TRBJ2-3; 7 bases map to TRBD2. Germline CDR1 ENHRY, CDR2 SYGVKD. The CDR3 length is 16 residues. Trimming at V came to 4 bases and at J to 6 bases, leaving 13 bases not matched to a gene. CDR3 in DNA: TGTGCCATCAGTGCCAGTGTGGGGGGGATAAAGGATACGCAGTATTTT. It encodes CAISASVGGIKDTQYF.

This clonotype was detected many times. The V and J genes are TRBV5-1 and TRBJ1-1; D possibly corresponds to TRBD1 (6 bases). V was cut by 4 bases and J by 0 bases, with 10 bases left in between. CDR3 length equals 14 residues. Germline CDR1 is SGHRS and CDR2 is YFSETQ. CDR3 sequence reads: CASSVGQLNTEAFF. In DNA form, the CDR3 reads TGCGCCAGCAGCGTCGGACAGTTGAACACTGAAGCTTTCTTT.

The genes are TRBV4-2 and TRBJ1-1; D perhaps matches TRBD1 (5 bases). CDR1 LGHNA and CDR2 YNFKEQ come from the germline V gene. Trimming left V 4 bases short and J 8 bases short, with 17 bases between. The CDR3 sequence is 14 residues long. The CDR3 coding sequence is TGTGCCAGCAGCCCCTCAGGGCACCTTCTAGAAGCTTTCTTT. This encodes CASSPSGHLLEAFF.

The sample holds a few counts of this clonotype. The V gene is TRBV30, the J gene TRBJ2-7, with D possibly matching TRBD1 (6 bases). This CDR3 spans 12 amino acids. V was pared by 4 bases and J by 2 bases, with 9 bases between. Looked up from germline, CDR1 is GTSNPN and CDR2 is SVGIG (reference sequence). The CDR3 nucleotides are TGTGCCTGGAACAGGGTACCCTACGAGCAGTACTTC. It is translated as CAWNRVPYEQYF.

For the CDR3, the DNA is TGCAGTGCCCTGCTAGCGACCACCCTCCATGAGCAGTTCTTC. This translates into CSALLATTLHEQFF. The chain has TRBV20-1 and TRBJ2-1, with TRBD2 as a possible D gene (6 bases). Trimming removed 6 bases at V and 8 bases at J, with 20 bases between. The CDR3 loop spans 14 amino acids. Germline-derived CDR1 and CDR2 are DFQATT and SNEGSKA (reference sequence).

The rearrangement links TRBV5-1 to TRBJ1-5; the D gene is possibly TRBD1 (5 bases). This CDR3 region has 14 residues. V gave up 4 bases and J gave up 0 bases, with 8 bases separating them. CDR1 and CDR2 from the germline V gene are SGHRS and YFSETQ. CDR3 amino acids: CASSMGDSNQPQHF. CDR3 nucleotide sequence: TGCGCCAGCAGCATGGGGGATAGCAATCAGCCCCAGCATTTT.